This T cell receptor beta chain emerged from a study of T cell responses to AZD1222 COVID-19 vaccine. For the study at large: Second-dose schedules of about 4 or about 12 weeks were combined. Notes on the study in general: Baseline seropositivity occurred in only a handful of AZD1222 recipients. Sampling captured repertoires only after the peak T cell response.

J was trimmed by 6 bases and V by 2 bases; bases with no gene match: 8. Germline lookup yields CDR1 LNHDA and CDR2 SQIVND (reference sequence). The length of the CDR3 is 16 residues. Profiling relied on immunoSEQ multiplex PCR, and the TCRdb table lists in-frame clones only, not all of them. The sample records tens of thousands of clones, 80% being singletons. A remark on this clone: No antigen is known for it.

The sequences come from peripheral blood, collected on day 0 of AZD1222 vaccination. The chain carries TRBV19 and TRBJ2-3, with 10 bases aligning to TRBD2. The receptor comes from an adult in good health. CDR3 bases: TGTGCCAGTAGTATAAGTCCTAGCGGGAGATACGATACGCAGTATTTT. Translated: CASSISPSGRYDTQYF.